Listed below are T cell receptor beta chains from one sample, sequenced in a study of T cells in Graves' hyperthyroidism and ophthalmopathy. TCRdb re-derived calls from the multiplex PCR reads in MiXCR, one entry per CDR3 protein. This table holds about 350,000 distinct CDR3 sequences, 11% to 15% found once. Sample: blood. The source is a woman aged 25 to 39 with Graves' hyperthyroidism. The CDR3 runs from the conserved cysteine through the conserved F or W. D genes are given only for firm matches. The size field is filled for only some rows; it gives once, few, many or a size class.

d_gene: TRBD2; v_gene: TRBV7-2; j_gene: TRBJ2-2; abundance: few; CDR3nt: TGTGCCAACGGGAACTATCGCGGGAGGGATCCCGGGGAGCTGTTTTTT; CDR3aa: CANGNYRGRDPGELFF
d_gene: NA; v_gene: TRBV3-1; j_gene: TRBJ1-1; abundance: many; CDR3nt: TGTGCCAGCAGCCAAGGGGGCGAAGACACTGAAGCTTTCTTT; CDR3aa: CASSQGGEDTEAFF
d_gene: TRBD1; v_gene: TRBV4-1; j_gene: TRBJ2-2; abundance: NA; CDR3nt: TGCGCCAGCAGCCAAGTTGGTCGACAGGGGGCGCGTGCCGGGGAGCTGTTTTTT; CDR3aa: CASSQVGRQGARAGELFF
d_gene: NA; v_gene: TRBV11-1; j_gene: TRBJ2-5; abundance: many; CDR3nt: TGTGCCAGCAGCTTAGGGCCGCGGGAGACCCAGTACTTC; CDR3aa: CASSLGPRETQYF
d_gene: NA; v_gene: TRBV20-1; j_gene: TRBJ2-7; abundance: NA; CDR3nt: TGCAGTGCCACGCGTTGGGAGACCTACGAGCAGTACTTC; CDR3aa: CSATRWETYEQYF
d_gene: TRBD1; v_gene: TRBV12-3/TRBV12-4; j_gene: TRBJ2-2; abundance: few; CDR3nt: TGTGCCAGCAGTAAAGACAGGGCCTACGGGGAGCTGTTTTTT; CDR3aa: CASSKDRAYGELFF
d_gene: TRBD1; v_gene: TRBV9; j_gene: TRBJ1-1; abundance: many; CDR3nt: TGTGCCAGCAGCGTCGGACAGGGCAGTATTAACACTGAAGCTTTCTTT; CDR3aa: CASSVGQGSINTEAFF
d_gene: NA; v_gene: TRBV7-6; j_gene: TRBJ1-4; abundance: few; CDR3nt: TGTGCCAGCAGCCCAAGGACCGCCCCGGCGAATGAAAAACTGTTTTTT; CDR3aa: CASSPRTAPANEKLFF
d_gene: TRBD1; v_gene: TRBV6-1; j_gene: TRBJ1-3; abundance: NA; CDR3nt: TGTGCCAGCAATCCGACAGGGATGTTCTCTGGAAACACCATATATTTT; CDR3aa: CASNPTGMFSGNTIYF
d_gene: NA; v_gene: TRBV7-8; j_gene: TRBJ1-5; abundance: many; CDR3nt: TGTGCCAGCAGCCTAGCGGGCGGCAGCAATCAGCCCCAGCATTTT; CDR3aa: CASSLAGGSNQPQHF
d_gene: NA; v_gene: TRBV14; j_gene: TRBJ2-3; abundance: many; CDR3nt: TGTGCCAGCAGCCAAGACGAAGGGTTTCGCGATACGCAGTATTTT; CDR3aa: CASSQDEGFRDTQYF
d_gene: TRBD1; v_gene: TRBV6-9; j_gene: TRBJ2-2; abundance: once; CDR3nt: TGTGCCAGCAGTTACCGGACAGGAAGGTCCCACACCGGGGAGCTGTTTTTT; CDR3aa: CASSYRTGRSHTGELFF
d_gene: NA; v_gene: TRBV2; j_gene: TRBJ1-1; abundance: many; CDR3nt: TGTGCCAGCAAGGGGCGGGCCAACACTGAAGCTTTCTTT; CDR3aa: CASKGRANTEAFF
d_gene: TRBD2; v_gene: TRBV4-1; j_gene: TRBJ2-7; abundance: NA; CDR3nt: TGCGCCAGCAGCCCCCAGAGCGGGAGCTACGGGCAGTACTTC; CDR3aa: CASSPQSGSYGQYF
d_gene: NA; v_gene: TRBV6-2/TRBV6-3; j_gene: TRBJ1-4; abundance: NA; CDR3nt: TGTGCCAGCAGTTACTCGGCTGGCAGGGGAACGACTAATGAAGAACTGTTTTTT; CDR3aa: CASSYSAGRGTTNEELFF
d_gene: NA; v_gene: TRBV7-9; j_gene: TRBJ1-4; abundance: many; CDR3nt: TGTGCCAGCAGCTTAGGGGGCCGTAATGAAAAACTGTTTTTT; CDR3aa: CASSLGGRNEKLFF
d_gene: NA; v_gene: TRBV28; j_gene: TRBJ2-5; abundance: many; CDR3nt: TGTGCCAGCACGGGCCAGTTTTGGGAGACCCAGTACTTC; CDR3aa: CASTGQFWETQYF
d_gene: NA; v_gene: TRBV7-2; j_gene: TRBJ1-2; abundance: few; CDR3nt: TGTGCCAGCCCCGAGAACTATGGCTACACCTTC; CDR3aa: CASPENYGYTF
d_gene: TRBD2; v_gene: TRBV27; j_gene: TRBJ2-7; abundance: few; CDR3nt: TGTGCCAGCAGTTTATCTATAAGCGGGAAGGACGGCTACGAGCAGTACTTC; CDR3aa: CASSLSISGKDGYEQYF
d_gene: TRBD1; v_gene: TRBV20-1; j_gene: TRBJ1-3; abundance: NA; CDR3nt: TGCAGTGCGGATACAGGGGGCTCTGGAAACACCATATATTTT; CDR3aa: CSADTGGSGNTIYF
d_gene: NA; v_gene: TRBV12-3/TRBV12-4; j_gene: TRBJ1-5; abundance: NA; CDR3nt: TGTGCCAGCACAATTGGGGAAACAGGGCCCCAGCATTTT; CDR3aa: CASTIGETGPQHF
d_gene: NA; v_gene: TRBV11-2; j_gene: TRBJ2-3; abundance: many; CDR3nt: TGTGCCAGCAGCTTAGAAGTCGGGTTGCAGATCACAGATACGCAGTATTTT; CDR3aa: CASSLEVGLQITDTQYF
d_gene: NA; v_gene: TRBV12-5; j_gene: TRBJ2-3; abundance: few; CDR3nt: TGTGCTAGTGGGAAGGGTTCGGATACGCAGTATTTT; CDR3aa: CASGKGSDTQYF
d_gene: TRBD1; v_gene: TRBV4-2; j_gene: TRBJ2-2; abundance: few; CDR3nt: TGTGCCAGCAGCCGCGGGGACAGGGGGAACACCGGGGAGCTGTTTTTT; CDR3aa: CASSRGDRGNTGELFF
d_gene: NA; v_gene: TRBV11-2; j_gene: TRBJ2-1; abundance: many; CDR3nt: TGTGCCAGCAGCTTAGCTCTAAACAGGGCGGGGTACAATGAGCAGTTCTTC; CDR3aa: CASSLALNRAGYNEQFF
d_gene: NA; v_gene: TRBV18; j_gene: TRBJ2-4; abundance: few; CDR3nt: TGTGCCAGCTCACCAGGAGGGGTGGCCAAAAACATTCAGTACTTC; CDR3aa: CASSPGGVAKNIQYF
d_gene: NA; v_gene: TRBV6-1; j_gene: TRBJ2-3; abundance: NA; CDR3nt: TGTGCCGGCAGCCCAGCGGACAGCACAGATACGCAGTATTTT; CDR3aa: CAGSPADSTDTQYF
d_gene: TRBD2; v_gene: TRBV28; j_gene: TRBJ2-5; abundance: many; CDR3nt: TGTGCCAGCAGAAGCGGGACGTACCAAGAGACCCAGTACTTC; CDR3aa: CASRSGTYQETQYF
d_gene: TRBD2; v_gene: TRBV15; j_gene: TRBJ2-2; abundance: many; CDR3nt: TGTGCCACCAGCACGGGCCTTTACGGGAGGGCCGGGGAGCTGTTTTTT; CDR3aa: CATSTGLYGRAGELFF
d_gene: NA; v_gene: TRBV10-3; j_gene: TRBJ2-1; abundance: NA; CDR3nt: TGTGCCATCAGTGAGGTAGCACTAGCTGATTACAATGAGCAGTTCTTC; CDR3aa: CAISEVALADYNEQFF
d_gene: NA; v_gene: TRBV7-9; j_gene: TRBJ2-7; abundance: NA; CDR3nt: TGTGCCAGCAGCTCCTATAGGGGTAATCCGTACGAGCAGTACTTC; CDR3aa: CASSSYRGNPYEQYF
d_gene: NA; v_gene: TRBV28; j_gene: TRBJ1-3; abundance: many; CDR3nt: TGTGCCAGCAGTTACAAGCTACTGCGGACAGTACCTCTCTCTGGAAACACCATATATTTT; CDR3aa: CASSYKLLRTVPLSGNTIYF
d_gene: TRBD2; v_gene: TRBV28; j_gene: TRBJ2-2; abundance: many; CDR3nt: TGTGCCAGCAGGCTAGCGGGAGTGCTAGGAACCGGGGAGCTGTTTTTT; CDR3aa: CASRLAGVLGTGELFF
d_gene: NA; v_gene: TRBV9; j_gene: TRBJ2-3; abundance: few; CDR3nt: TGTGCCAGCAGCGTAGAGGTGGGGCGCACAGATACGCAGTATTTT; CDR3aa: CASSVEVGRTDTQYF
d_gene: NA; v_gene: TRBV11-2; j_gene: TRBJ2-5; abundance: NA; CDR3nt: TGTGCCAGCAGCGTAGCAGAGGGCCCAGAGACCCAGTACTTC; CDR3aa: CASSVAEGPETQYF
d_gene: NA; v_gene: TRBV7-3; j_gene: TRBJ2-2; abundance: many; CDR3nt: TGTGCCAGCAGCTCCCCTACGATCGGGGAGCTGTTTTTT; CDR3aa: CASSSPTIGELFF
d_gene: NA; v_gene: TRBV30; j_gene: TRBJ1-5; abundance: NA; CDR3nt: TGTGCCTGGAGTGGACAGTTTAGCAATCAGCCCCAGCATTTT; CDR3aa: CAWSGQFSNQPQHF
d_gene: TRBD1; v_gene: TRBV12-3/TRBV12-4; j_gene: TRBJ1-4; abundance: many; CDR3nt: TGTGCCAGCAGGCCGACAGGGGCAACTAATGAAAAACTGTTTTTT; CDR3aa: CASRPTGATNEKLFF
d_gene: NA; v_gene: TRBV5-5; j_gene: TRBJ2-7; abundance: NA; CDR3nt: TGTGTCAGCACCCCGATCGGGACCTGGTCGGAGCAGTACTTC; CDR3aa: CVSTPIGTWSEQYF
d_gene: TRBD1; v_gene: TRBV5-1; j_gene: TRBJ2-3; abundance: NA; CDR3nt: TGCGCCAGCAGCTTGGGACAGGGGACCGGAGATACGCAGTATTTT; CDR3aa: CASSLGQGTGDTQYF
d_gene: NA; v_gene: TRBV20-1; j_gene: TRBJ1-2; abundance: few; CDR3nt: TGCAGTGCTAGAGTGGACGGCTCCGCTAACAACTATGGCTACACCTTC; CDR3aa: CSARVDGSANNYGYTF